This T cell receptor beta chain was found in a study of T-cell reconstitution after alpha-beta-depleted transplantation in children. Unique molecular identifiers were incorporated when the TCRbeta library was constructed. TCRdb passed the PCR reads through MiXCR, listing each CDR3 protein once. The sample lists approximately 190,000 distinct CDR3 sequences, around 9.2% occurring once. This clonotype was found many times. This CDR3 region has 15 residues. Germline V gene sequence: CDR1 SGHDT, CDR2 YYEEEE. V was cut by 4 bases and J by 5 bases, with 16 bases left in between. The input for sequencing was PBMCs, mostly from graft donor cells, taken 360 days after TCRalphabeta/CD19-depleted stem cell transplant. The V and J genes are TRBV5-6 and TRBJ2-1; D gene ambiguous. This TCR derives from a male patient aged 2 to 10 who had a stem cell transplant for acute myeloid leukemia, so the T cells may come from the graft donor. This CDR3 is CASSPHWGSNNEQFF. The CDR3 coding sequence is TGTGCCAGCAGCCCTCACTGGGGATCGAACAATGAGCAGTTCTTC.